The subject of this entry is one T cell receptor beta chain. Antigen: not known. The record originates from a study of OX40 agonist ivuxolimab in advanced cancers. About the study: Patients in the trial were receiving intravenous ivuxolimab every 2 weeks, at doses of 0.01 to 10 mg/kg. Participants averaged 60 years of age (range roughly 20 to 90) and were 75% to 90% male.

The study, taken as a whole, reports: At 0.1 to 3.0 mg/kg, clonal expansion of CD4+ and CD8+ blood T cells had occurred by week 6. Some of the nonresponding patients also showed low levels of normalized T-cell clonal expansion.

Sequencing used immunoSEQ multiplex PCR; TCRdb keeps in-frame clones, though not all of them. The sample has roughly 20,000 clones, about 87% seen once. V was clipped by 7 bases and J by 3 bases; unmatched bases: 4. Looked up from germline, CDR1 is MNHEY and CDR2 is SMNVEV (reference sequence). The CDR3 has 14 amino acids. This TCR derives from an adult with an advanced solid tumor such as melanoma, head and neck, liver or kidney cancer. This chain connects TRBV27 to TRBJ2-5; TRBD2 agrees at 11 bases. Sequencing used CD4+ or CD8+ T cells sorted from blood, obtained in a trial of the OX40 agonist ivuxolimab. CDR3: CASNSGRVEETQYF. The CDR3 DNA reads as TGTGCCAGCAATAGCGGGAGGGTGGAAGAGACCCAGTACTTC.